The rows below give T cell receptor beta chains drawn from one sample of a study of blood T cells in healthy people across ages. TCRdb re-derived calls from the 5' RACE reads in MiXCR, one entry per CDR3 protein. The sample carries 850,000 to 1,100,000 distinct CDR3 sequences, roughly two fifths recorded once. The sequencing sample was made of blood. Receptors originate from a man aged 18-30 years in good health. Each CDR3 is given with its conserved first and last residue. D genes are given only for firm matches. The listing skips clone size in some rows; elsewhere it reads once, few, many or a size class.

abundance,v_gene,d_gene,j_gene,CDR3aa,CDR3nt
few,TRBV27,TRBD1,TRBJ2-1,CASSWDRMNEQFF,TGTGCCAGCAGCTGGGACAGGATGAATGAGCAGTTCTTC
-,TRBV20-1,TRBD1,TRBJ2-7,CSAAHPRDSSYEQYF,TGCAGTGCAGCCCACCCCCGGGACAGTTCCTACGAGCAGTACTTC
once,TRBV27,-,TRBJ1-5,CASSLVSSQPQHF,TGTGCCAGCAGTTTGGTAAGCAGTCAGCCCCAGCATTTT
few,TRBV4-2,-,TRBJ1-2,CASSQDRQGPGYTF,TGTGCCAGCAGCCAAGACAGGCAGGGACCTGGCTACACCTTC
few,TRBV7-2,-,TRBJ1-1,CASSFGTAAEPFF,TGTGCCAGCAGCTTTGGGACGGCCGCTGAGCCTTTCTTT
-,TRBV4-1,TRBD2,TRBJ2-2,CASTTAGTSGAGELFF,TGCGCCAGCACCACCGCCGGGACTAGCGGGGCCGGGGAGCTGTTTTTT
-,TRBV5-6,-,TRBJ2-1,CASSLEYGEIPYNEQFF,TGTGCCAGCAGCTTGGAGTACGGGGAAATCCCGTACAATGAGCAGTTCTTC
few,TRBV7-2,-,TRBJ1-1,CASSPTTANTEAFF,TGTGCCAGCAGCCCAACAACAGCGAACACTGAAGCTTTCTTT
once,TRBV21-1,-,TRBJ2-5,CASKRTGGRGETQYF,TGTGCCAGCAAACGGACAGGGGGGCGTGGGGAGACCCAGTACTTC
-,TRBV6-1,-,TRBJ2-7,CASSEISRYEQYF,TGTGCCAGCAGTGAAATCTCTCGCTACGAGCAGTACTTC
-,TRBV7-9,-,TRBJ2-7,CASSHPLQYEQYF,TGTGCCAGCAGTCATCCGTTGCAGTACGAGCAGTACTTC
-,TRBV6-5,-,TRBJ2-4,CAISKRQKERIQYF,TGTGCCATCAGTAAACGGCAGAAGGAACGCATTCAGTACTTC
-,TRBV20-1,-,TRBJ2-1,CSTSSSLYNEQFF,TGCAGTACTAGCAGTAGCCTTTACAATGAGCAGTTCTTC
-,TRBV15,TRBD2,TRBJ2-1,CATSRGNELASQFF,TGTGCCACCAGCAGAGGGAATGAACTAGCGAGTCAGTTCTTC
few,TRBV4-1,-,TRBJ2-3,CASSQERTASTDTQYF,TGCGCCAGCAGCCAAGAGAGGACAGCTAGCACAGATACGCAGTATTTT
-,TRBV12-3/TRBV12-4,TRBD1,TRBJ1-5,CASSTLTGGNQPQHF,TGTGCCAGCAGCACACTAACAGGGGGTAATCAGCCCCAGCATTTT
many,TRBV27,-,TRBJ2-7,CASSLRAYSYEQYF,TGTGCCAGCAGTCTCCGGGCGTACTCCTACGAGCAGTACTTC